This T cell receptor (beta chain) was identified during a study of cytomegalovirus exposure and HLA in healthy donors. General study results and limits: A later analysis, which compared TCR beta chains of equal frequency, found the HLA-associated ones more clonally expanded.

Per germline, CDR1 SGHRS and CDR2 YFSETQ. The V segment lost 4 bases and the J segment 4 bases; nucleotides outside the gene matches: 8. The CDR3 totals 16 residues. In the case of this clone: Its antigen is still unknown.

13 Jbeta primers and 60 Vbeta primers were used for the PCR. Assay used: immunoSEQ multiplex PCR; TCRdb lists only in-frame clones, some missing. The table records some 240,000 clones, about nine tenths of them present only once. The receptor was isolated from a girl aged 2-9 years in good health and CMV-seronegative. V usage is TRBV5-1 and J usage is TRBJ2-3; the match to TRBD2 covers 11 bases. Sequencing was performed on PBMCs. The CDR3 is CASSGSGRAVSDTQYF. The DNA for the CDR3 is TGCGCCAGCAGCGGTAGCGGGAGGGCCGTCTCAGATACGCAGTATTTT.